A selection of T cell receptor beta chains follows, all from one sample in a study of metastatic and nonmetastatic thyroid tumors. TCRdb reanalyzed the PCR reads with MiXCR. The table records around 31,000 clones, 21% of them present only once. Material: tumor tissue. These receptors came from a male donor with papillary thyroid cancer or a benign thyroid nodule (not recorded which). Some clones in this sample may be carry-over from other donors' samples. Both conserved end residues are part of each CDR3. The D gene is left open where the match is weak. Clone size is shown for a subset of rows, as once, few, many or a class of expanded clone.

V gene	J gene	clone size	D gene	CDR3 protein	CDR3 DNA
TRBV11-1	TRBJ2-7	.	.	CASSSRDYEQYF	TGTGCCAGCAGCTCCCGGGACTACGAGCAGTACTTC
TRBV12-3/TRBV12-4	TRBJ2-3	many	TRBD2	CASSLALLAGGPRNTQYF	TGTGCCAGCAGTTTAGCGCTCTTAGCGGGAGGACCGCGCAATACGCAGTATTTT
TRBV7-9	TRBJ2-7	.	.	CASSLDLEYEQYF	TGTGCCAGCAGCTTAGACTTAGAGTACGAGCAGTACTTC
TRBV20-1	TRBJ1-3	.	.	CSARVGHGGGNTIYF	TGCAGTGCTAGAGTGGGCCATGGGGGTGGAAACACCATATATTTT
TRBV19	TRBJ1-1	.	.	CASILGNRAPEAFF	TGTGCCAGTATCCTTGGGAACAGGGCGCCTGAAGCTTTCTTT
TRBV9	TRBJ2-2	many	.	CASSATGLGNTGELFF	TGTGCCAGCAGCGCAACGGGACTGGGTAACACCGGGGAGCTGTTTTTT
TRBV10-3	TRBJ1-6	.	.	CATRTWGDNPPLHF	TGTGCCACCCGGACATGGGGCGATAATCCACCCCTCCACTTT
TRBV7-6	TRBJ2-7	few	.	CASSLGADHSQQQYF	TGTGCCAGCAGCTTAGGAGCGGACCACTCTCAACAGCAGTACTTC
TRBV3-1	TRBJ2-2	many	TRBD2	CASSQRGSGNTGELFF	TGTGCCAGCAGCCAACGCGGGAGTGGTAACACCGGGGAGCTGTTTTTT
TRBV7-9	TRBJ1-3	many	.	CASSLATVSGNTIYF	TGTGCCAGCAGCTTAGCTACAGTCTCTGGAAACACCATATATTTT
TRBV20-1	TRBJ2-7	medium-sized	.	CSATPGTPHYEQYF	TGCAGTGCTACCCCCGGGACACCGCACTACGAGCAGTACTTC
TRBV24-1	TRBJ2-2	many	.	CATSEGGGINTGELFF	TGTGCCACCAGCGAGGGGGGGGGCATCAACACCGGGGAGCTGTTTTTT
TRBV6-2/TRBV6-3	TRBJ2-7	.	TRBD1	CTSRRTGGFSYEQYF	TGTACCAGCAGAAGGACAGGGGGATTTTCCTACGAGCAGTACTTC
TRBV20-1	TRBJ2-7	.	TRBD1	CSANGGQGATYEQYF	TGCAGTGCAAACGGCGGGCAGGGGGCAACCTACGAGCAGTACTTC
TRBV29-1	TRBJ2-3	few	TRBD2	CRVGRERGDTQYF	TGTAGAGTTGGGCGGGAGAGGGGAGATACGCAGTATTTT
TRBV7-2	TRBJ2-1	many	.	CASSRYAALEQFF	TGTGCCAGCAGTCGCTACGCGGCCCTTGAGCAGTTCTTC
TRBV3-1	TRBJ1-2	.	.	CASSLGQYGYTF	TGTGCCAGCAGCCTAGGACAGTATGGCTACACCTTC
TRBV28	TRBJ2-1	many	.	CASIPRGPVTYNEQFF	TGTGCCAGCATCCCCCGGGGGCCCGTTACCTACAATGAGCAGTTCTTC
TRBV19	TRBJ1-2	.	.	CASSIGENSSF	TGTGCCAGTAGTATAGGCGAAAACAGCTCCTTC
TRBV19	TRBJ1-2	many	.	CASSKTGTTYGYTF	TGTGCCAGTAGCAAAACAGGGACAACTTATGGCTACACCTTC
TRBV9	TRBJ1-5	many	.	CASSVGTESNQPQHF	TGTGCCAGCAGCGTAGGGACTGAGAGCAATCAGCCCCAGCATTTT
TRBV28	TRBJ2-7	.	TRBD2	CASSLGLAGPYEQYF	TGTGCCAGCAGTTTGGGGCTAGCGGGACCCTACGAGCAGTACTTC
TRBV12-3/TRBV12-4	TRBJ2-2	.	.	CASRQVGSTGDPFF	TGTGCCAGCAGGCAGGTGGGGTCCACCGGGGATCCGTTTTTT
TRBV12-3/TRBV12-4	TRBJ2-7	.	.	CASSLAQGHEQYF	TGTGCCAGCAGTTTAGCGCAAGGGCACGAGCAGTACTTC
TRBV9	TRBJ2-1	many	TRBD2	CASSVGHGSSGRGSRDEQFF	TGTGCCAGCAGCGTGGGACACGGATCTAGCGGGAGAGGCTCAAGGGATGAGCAGTTCTTC
TRBV3-1	TRBJ2-5	many	.	CASSQDWRSRETQYF	TGTGCCAGCAGCCAAGATTGGCGTTCTCGGGAGACCCAGTACTTC
TRBV7-3	TRBJ2-1	many	TRBD2	CASSISGRAYNEQFF	TGTGCCAGCAGCATTAGCGGGAGGGCCTACAATGAGCAGTTCTTC
TRBV29-1	TRBJ2-1	many	.	CSVEDFRAYNEQFF	TGCAGCGTTGAAGATTTCAGGGCGTACAATGAGCAGTTCTTC